These 3 T cell receptor beta chains share one sample of origin, sequenced in a study of cytomegalovirus exposure and HLA in healthy donors. The PCR was carried out with 60 Vbeta primers and 13 Jbeta primers. Some clones are missing from TCRdb's copy, which holds only in-frame ones; the method was immunoSEQ multiplex PCR. In the table there are about 120,000 clones, roughly 66% of which are singletons. Sequenced material: PBMCs. All receptors come from a man between 18 and 29 years old in good health and CMV-seronegative.

The chain links TRBV28 to TRBJ1-2; D gene ambiguous. The germline V gene encodes CDR1 MDHEN and CDR2 SYDVKM. Trimming shortened V by 5 bases and J by 4 bases, and 14 bases separated the two germline ends. The CDR3 has 14 amino acids. CDR3 sequence (DNA): TGTGCCAGCAGTCGCCGAGGGCTGGGCTATGGCTACACCTTC. This translates into CASSRRGLGYGYTF.

This chain connects TRBV11-2 to TRBJ2-6; 9 nucleotides align to TRBD2. The CDR3 is 18 amino acids. The V segment lost 1 base and the J segment 0 bases; nucleotides outside the gene matches: 4. CDR1 SGHAT and CDR2 FQNNGV come from the germline V gene. CDR3 sequence: CASSLAGTSNSGANVLTF. The CDR3 DNA sequence: TGTGCCAGCAGCTTAGCTGGGACTAGCAACTCTGGGGCCAACGTCCTGACTTTC.

This sequence joins TRBV5-1 and TRBJ2-5; tentatively, D is TRBD1 (5 bases). This CDR3 has 17 residues. Germline V gives CDR1 SGHRS, CDR2 YFSETQ. Trimming pared 0 bases from V and 4 bases from J, leaving 19 bases between. The CDR3 here is CASSLAGARGAAETQYF. The CDR3 region has the DNA TGCGCCAGCAGCTTGGCCGGTGCCCGTGGGGCAGCAGAGACCCAGTACTTC.